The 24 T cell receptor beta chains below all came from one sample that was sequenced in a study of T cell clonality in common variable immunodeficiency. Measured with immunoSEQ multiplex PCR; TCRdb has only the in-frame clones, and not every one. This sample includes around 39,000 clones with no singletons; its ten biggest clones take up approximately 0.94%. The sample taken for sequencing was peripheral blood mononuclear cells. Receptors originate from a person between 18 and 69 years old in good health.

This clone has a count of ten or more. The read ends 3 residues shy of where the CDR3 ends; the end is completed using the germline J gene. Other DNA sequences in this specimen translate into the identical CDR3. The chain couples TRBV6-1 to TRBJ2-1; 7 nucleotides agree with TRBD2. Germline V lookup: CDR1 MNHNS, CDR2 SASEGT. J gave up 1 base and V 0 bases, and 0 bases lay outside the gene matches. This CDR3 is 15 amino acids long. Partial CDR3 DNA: TGTGCCAGCAGTGAAGCGGGGGGGTCCTACAATGAG. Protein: CASSEAGGSYNE. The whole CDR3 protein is CASSEAGGSYNEQFF.

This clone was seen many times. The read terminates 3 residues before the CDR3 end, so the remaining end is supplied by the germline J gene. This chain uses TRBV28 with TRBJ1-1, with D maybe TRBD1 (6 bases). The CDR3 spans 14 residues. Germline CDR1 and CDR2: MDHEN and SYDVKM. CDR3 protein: CASSLTQGILKAFF. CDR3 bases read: TGTGCCAGCAGTTTAACACAGGGAATATTAAAA. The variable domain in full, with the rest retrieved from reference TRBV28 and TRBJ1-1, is DVKVTQSSRYLVKRTGEKVFLECVQDMDHENMFWYRQDPGLGLRLIYFSYDVKMKEKGDIPEGYSVSREKKERFSLILESASTNQTSMYLCASSLTQGILKAFFGQGTRLTVV.

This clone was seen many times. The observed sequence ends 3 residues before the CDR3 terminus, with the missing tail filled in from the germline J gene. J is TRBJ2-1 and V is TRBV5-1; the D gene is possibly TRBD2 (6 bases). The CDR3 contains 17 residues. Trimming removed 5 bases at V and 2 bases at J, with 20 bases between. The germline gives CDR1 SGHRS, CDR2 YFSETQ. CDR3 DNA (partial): TGCGCCAGCAGGCGTGCGGGAACCTATTACACCTACAATGAG. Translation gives CASRRAGTYYTYNE. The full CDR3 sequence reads CASRRAGTYYTYNEQFF. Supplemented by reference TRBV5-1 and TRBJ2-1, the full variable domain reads KAGVTQTPRYLIKTRGQQVTLSCSPISGHRSVSWYQQTPGQGLQFLFEYFSETQRNKGNFPGRFSGRQFSNSRSEMNVSTLELGDSALYLCASRRAGTYYTYNEQFFGPGTRLTVL.

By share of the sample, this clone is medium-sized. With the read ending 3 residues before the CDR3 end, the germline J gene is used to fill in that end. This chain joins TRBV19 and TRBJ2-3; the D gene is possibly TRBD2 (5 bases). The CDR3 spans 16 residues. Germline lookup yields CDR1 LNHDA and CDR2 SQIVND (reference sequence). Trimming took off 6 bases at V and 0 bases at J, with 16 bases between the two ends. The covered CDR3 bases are TGTGCCAGTAGCCCCAGGAGCGGCGGAAGCACAGATACG. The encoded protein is CASSPRSGGSTDT. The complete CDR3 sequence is CASSPRSGGSTDTQYF.

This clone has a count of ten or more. Partial CDR3 DNA: TGTGCCAGCAGCTCGGACAGGGTTGGGGATACG. Residues: CASSSDRVGDT. The whole CDR3 protein reads CASSSDRVGDTQYF. V usage is TRBV5-8 and J usage is TRBJ2-3; 8 nucleotides match TRBD1. The read terminates 3 residues ahead of where the CDR3 ends, so the germline J gene completes it. Germline V lookup: CDR1 SGHTS, CDR2 YDEGEE. Trimming at V came to 3 bases and at J to 6 bases, leaving 6 bases not matched to a gene. This CDR3 has 14 residues. Looking up the rest from reference TRBV5-8 and TRBJ2-3 gives the full variable domain: EAGVTQSPTHLIKTRGQQATLRCSPISGHTSVYWYQQALGLGLQFLLWYDEGEERNRGNFPPRFSGRQFPNYSSELNVNALELEDSALYLCASSSDRVGDTQYFGPGTRLTVL.

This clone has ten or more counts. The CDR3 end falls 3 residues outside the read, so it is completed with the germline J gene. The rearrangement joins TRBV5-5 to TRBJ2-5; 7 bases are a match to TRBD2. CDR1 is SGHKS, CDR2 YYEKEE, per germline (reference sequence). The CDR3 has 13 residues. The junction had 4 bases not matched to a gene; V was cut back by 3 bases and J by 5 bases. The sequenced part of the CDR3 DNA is TGTGCCAGCAGCTACGGACTAGTTGAGACC. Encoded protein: CASSYGLVET. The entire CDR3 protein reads CASSYGLVETQYF.

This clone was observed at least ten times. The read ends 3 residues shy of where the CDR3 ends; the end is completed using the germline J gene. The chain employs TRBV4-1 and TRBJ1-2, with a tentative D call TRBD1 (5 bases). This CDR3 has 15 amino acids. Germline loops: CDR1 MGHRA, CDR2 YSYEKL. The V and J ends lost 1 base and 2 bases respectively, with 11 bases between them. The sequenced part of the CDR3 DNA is TGCGCCAGCAGCCAAGTGTCCGGGGGGAACTATGGC. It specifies CASSQVSGGNYG. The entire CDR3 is CASSQVSGGNYGYTF.

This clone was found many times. The DNA read from the CDR3 is TGCGCCAGCATGGACAGCTCTGGGGCCAACGTC. Translated, it gives CASMDSSGANV. The full CDR3 protein reads CASMDSSGANVLTF. The J gene is TRBJ2-6, the V gene TRBV5-1, with D possibly being TRBD1 (6 bases). The read finishes 3 residues shy of the CDR3 end, and the germline J gene is used to complete it. This CDR3 is built from 14 residues. V gave up 6 bases and J gave up 0 bases, with 7 bases separating them. Germline V gene data show CDR1 as SGHRS and CDR2 as YFSETQ.

CDR3 DNA, as far as it was read: TGCGCCAGCCTTACTACTAGCACAGATACG. Its protein product is CASLTTSTDT. The full-length CDR3 reads as CASLTTSTDTQYF. J is TRBJ2-3 and V is TRBV10-2, with D unresolved. The CDR3 end is not reached by the read, which stops 3 residues before it; the germline J gene fills it in. The CDR3 is made up of 13 amino acids. V was trimmed by 8 bases and J by 0 bases, leaving 9 bases between them. From germline, CDR1 is WSHSY and CDR2 SAAADI.

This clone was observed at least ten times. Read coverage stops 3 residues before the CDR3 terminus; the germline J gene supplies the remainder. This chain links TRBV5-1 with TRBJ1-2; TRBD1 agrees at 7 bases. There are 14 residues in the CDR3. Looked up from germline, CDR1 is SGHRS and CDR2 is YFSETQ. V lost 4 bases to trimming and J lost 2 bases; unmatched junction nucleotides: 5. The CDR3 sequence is CASSSGTANYGYTF. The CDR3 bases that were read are TGCGCCAGCAGCAGCGGGACAGCCAACTATGGC.

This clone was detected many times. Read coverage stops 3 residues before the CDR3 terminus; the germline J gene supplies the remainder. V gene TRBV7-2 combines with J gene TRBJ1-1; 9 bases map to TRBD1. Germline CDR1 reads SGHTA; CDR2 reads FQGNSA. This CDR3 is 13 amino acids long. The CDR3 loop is CASSPRDRDQAFF. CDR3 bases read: TGTGCCAGCAGCCCCCGGGACAGGGACCAG.

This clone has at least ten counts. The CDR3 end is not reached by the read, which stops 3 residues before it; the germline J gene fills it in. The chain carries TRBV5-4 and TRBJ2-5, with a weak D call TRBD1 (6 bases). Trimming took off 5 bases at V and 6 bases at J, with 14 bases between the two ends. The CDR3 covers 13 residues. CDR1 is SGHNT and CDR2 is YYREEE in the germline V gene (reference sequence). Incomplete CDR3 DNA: TGTGCCAGCAGTTTCTGGGGGCGAAAGACC. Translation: CASSFWGRKT. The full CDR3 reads CASSFWGRKTQYF.

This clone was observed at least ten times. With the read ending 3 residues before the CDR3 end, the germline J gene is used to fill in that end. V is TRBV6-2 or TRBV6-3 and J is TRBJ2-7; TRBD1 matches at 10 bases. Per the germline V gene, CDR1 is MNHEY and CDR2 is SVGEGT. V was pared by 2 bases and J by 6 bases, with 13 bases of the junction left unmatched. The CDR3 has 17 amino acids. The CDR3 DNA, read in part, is TGTGCCAGCAGTTACATGTTGGGACAGGGGACCGCCGGCGAG. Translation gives CASSYMLGQGTAGE. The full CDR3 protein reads CASSYMLGQGTAGEQYF.

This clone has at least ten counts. This CDR3 reads CASSLTGVVGEQYF. The sequenced CDR3 bases are TGTGCCAGCAGTTTGACTGGAGTCGTCGGCGAG. The chain has TRBV6-2 or TRBV6-3 and TRBJ2-7; D ambiguous. The read halts 3 residues ahead of the CDR3 end, with the missing end drawn from the germline J gene. With 4 bases removed from V and 6 bases from J, the gap between germline ends came to 16 bases. The CDR3 has 14 amino acids. Germline V gives CDR1 MNHEY, CDR2 SVGEGT.

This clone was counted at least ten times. The CDR3 is CASSLSSGGGETQYF. Partial CDR3 DNA: TGCGCCAGCAGCTTGTCTAGCGGGGGTGGGGAGACC. The chain employs TRBV5-1 and TRBJ2-5; 10 bases map to TRBD2. The CDR3 is cut off 3 residues early in the read; its end comes from the germline J gene. Trimming cost V 1 base and J 5 bases; bases outside gene matches: 5. This CDR3 region has 15 residues. CDR1 and CDR2 (germline): SGHRS, YFSETQ.

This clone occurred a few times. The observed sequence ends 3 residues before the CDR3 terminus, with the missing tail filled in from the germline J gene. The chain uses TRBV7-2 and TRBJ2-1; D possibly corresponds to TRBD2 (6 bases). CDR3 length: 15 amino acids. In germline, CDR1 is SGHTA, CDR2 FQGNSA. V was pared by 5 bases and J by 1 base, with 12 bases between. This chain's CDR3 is CASSARDSSYNEQFF. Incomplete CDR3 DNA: TGTGCCAGCAGCGCCCGGGACTCGTCCTACAATGAG.

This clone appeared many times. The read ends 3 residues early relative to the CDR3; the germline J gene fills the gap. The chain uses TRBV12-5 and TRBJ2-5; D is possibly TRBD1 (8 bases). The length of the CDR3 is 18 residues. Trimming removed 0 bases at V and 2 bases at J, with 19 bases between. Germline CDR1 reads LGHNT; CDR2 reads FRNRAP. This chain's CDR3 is CASGLVPTGEGKQETQYF. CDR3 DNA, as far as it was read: TGTGCTAGTGGTTTGGTACCGACAGGGGAGGGGAAACAAGAGACC.

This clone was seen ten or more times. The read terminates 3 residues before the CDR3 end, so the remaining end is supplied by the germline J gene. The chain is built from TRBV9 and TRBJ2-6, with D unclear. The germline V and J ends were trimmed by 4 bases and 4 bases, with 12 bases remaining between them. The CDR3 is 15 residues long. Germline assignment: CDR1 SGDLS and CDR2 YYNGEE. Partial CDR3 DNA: TGTGCCAGCAGCCCCTCAGGAGAAGGGGCCAACGTC. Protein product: CASSPSGEGANV. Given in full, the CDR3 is CASSPSGEGANVLTF.

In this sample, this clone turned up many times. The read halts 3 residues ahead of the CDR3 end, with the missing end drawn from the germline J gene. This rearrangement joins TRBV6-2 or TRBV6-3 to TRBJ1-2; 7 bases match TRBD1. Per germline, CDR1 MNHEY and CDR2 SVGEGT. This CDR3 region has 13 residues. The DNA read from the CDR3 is TGTGCCAGCAGCTTTGGACAGGTTTGGGGC. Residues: CASSFGQVWG. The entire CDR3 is CASSFGQVWGYTF.

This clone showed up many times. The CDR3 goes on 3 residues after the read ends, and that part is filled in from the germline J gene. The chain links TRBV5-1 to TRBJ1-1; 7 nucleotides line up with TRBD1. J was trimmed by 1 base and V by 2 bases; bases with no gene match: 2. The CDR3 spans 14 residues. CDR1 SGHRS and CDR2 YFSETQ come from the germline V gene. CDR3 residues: CASSLGTANTEAFF. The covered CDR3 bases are TGCGCCAGCAGCTTAGGGACAGCGAACACTGAA.

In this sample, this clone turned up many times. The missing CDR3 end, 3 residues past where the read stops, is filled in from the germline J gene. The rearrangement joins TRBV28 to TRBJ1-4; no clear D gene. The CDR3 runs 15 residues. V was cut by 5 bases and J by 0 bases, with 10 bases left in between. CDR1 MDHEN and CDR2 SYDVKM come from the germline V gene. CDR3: CASSPPAATNEKLFF. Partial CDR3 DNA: TGTGCCAGCAGTCCCCCGGCGGCAACTAATGAAAAA.

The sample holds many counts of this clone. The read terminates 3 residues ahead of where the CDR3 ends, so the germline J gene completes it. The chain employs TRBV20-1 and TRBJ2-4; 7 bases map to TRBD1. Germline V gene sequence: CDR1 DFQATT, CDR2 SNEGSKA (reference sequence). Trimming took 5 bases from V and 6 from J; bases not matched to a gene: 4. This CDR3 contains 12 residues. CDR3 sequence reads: CSAGQALNIQYF. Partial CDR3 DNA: TGCAGTGCTGGACAGGCTCTAAACATT.

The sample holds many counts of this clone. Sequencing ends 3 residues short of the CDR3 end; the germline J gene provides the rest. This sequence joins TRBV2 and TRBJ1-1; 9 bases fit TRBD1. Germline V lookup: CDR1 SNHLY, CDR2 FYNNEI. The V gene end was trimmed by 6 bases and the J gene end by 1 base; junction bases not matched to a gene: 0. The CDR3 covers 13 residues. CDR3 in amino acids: CASRQGANTEAFF. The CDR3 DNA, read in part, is TGTGCCAGCAGACAGGGGGCGAACACTGAA.

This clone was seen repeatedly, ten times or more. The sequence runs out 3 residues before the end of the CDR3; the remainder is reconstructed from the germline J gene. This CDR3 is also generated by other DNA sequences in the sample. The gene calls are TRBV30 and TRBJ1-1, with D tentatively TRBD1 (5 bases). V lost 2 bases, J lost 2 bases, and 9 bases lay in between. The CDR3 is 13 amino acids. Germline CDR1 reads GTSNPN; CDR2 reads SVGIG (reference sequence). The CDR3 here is CAWSTQGNTEAFF. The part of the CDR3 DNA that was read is TGTGCCTGGAGTACCCAGGGCAACACTGAA.